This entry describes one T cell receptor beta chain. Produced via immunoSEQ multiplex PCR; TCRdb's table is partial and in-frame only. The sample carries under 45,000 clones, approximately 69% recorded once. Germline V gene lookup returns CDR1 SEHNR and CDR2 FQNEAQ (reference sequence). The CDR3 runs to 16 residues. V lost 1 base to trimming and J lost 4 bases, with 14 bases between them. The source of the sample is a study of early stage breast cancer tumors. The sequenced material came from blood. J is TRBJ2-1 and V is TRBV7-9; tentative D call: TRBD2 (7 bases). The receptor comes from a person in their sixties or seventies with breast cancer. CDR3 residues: CASSLVGGATYNEQFF. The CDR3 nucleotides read TGTGCCAGCAGCTTAGTGGGGGGGGCGACGTACAATGAGCAGTTCTTC.